This T cell receptor (beta chain) was obtained from a study of T-cell reconstitution after alpha-beta-depleted transplantation in children (dated by TCRdb to 2016 to 2017). Broadly, across the study: Using TCR repertoire profiling, the study followed T-cell immune reconstitution in a quantitative way in children after TCRalphabeta/CD19-depleted allogeneic hematopoietic cell transplantation. What the study reported, not specific to this receptor: In some patients, high TCRbeta diversity at day 60 was attributed to recipient T cells and intrathymic progenitors that had survived conditioning. The apparently early alphabetaT-cell count recovery about two months after transplant was reportedly dependent on only several hundred rapidly expanded clones derived from non-depleted graft cells. Hyperexpanded clone frequencies declined over subsequent months; after one year, T-cell counts and TCRbeta diversity were mostly attributed to newly produced T cells.

To prepare the library, PCR was applied. Sequencer: Illumina HiSeq 2500. Molecular barcoding was employed in the preparation of TCR libraries, with unique molecular identifiers being used to normalize TCRbeta repertoire quantification. TCRdb's own reprocessing of the public reads used fastp at Q25 and MiXCR and kept productive beta chains. CDR3 protein duplicates are merged, each entry listing the most common genes and DNA. This sample lists some 80,000 distinct CDR3 sequences; over 15% were detected once. The biggest ten clones account for 40% to 65% of the sample. This clonotype was detected only a few times. The antigen it recognizes is unknown. Nothing much larger sits one base from this clone, and base qualities are not available. The treatment or condition label corresponds to: allogeneic hematopoietic cell transplantation with graft depleted of TCRalphabeta T cells and CD19 B cells. Transplant recipients were children who received TCRalphabeta/CD19-depleted allogeneic hematopoietic cell grafts.

Here V drops 4 bases and J drops 2 bases, and the junction holds 6 bases not matched to any gene. There are 14 amino acids in the CDR3, from cysteine to phenylalanine inclusive. Only the CDR3 DNA stays, 42 bases, in frame from base 1. CDR1 and CDR2 are drawn from the germline V gene (reference sequence): DFQATT, SNEGSKA. The specimen comprised PBMCs, mostly from graft donor cells, sampled 360 days after TCRalphabeta/CD19-depleted stem cell transplant. This receptor was identified in a male patient aged 2-10 years who had a stem cell transplant for acute lymphoblastic leukemia, so the T cells may come from the graft donor. The chain uses TRBV20-1 and TRBJ2-7; TRBD1 lines up with 9 middle nucleotides. CDR3 sequence: CSATGGQGTYEQYF. In nucleotide form, the sequence is TGCAGTGCTACCGGTGGACAGGGGACCTACGAGCAGTACTTC.